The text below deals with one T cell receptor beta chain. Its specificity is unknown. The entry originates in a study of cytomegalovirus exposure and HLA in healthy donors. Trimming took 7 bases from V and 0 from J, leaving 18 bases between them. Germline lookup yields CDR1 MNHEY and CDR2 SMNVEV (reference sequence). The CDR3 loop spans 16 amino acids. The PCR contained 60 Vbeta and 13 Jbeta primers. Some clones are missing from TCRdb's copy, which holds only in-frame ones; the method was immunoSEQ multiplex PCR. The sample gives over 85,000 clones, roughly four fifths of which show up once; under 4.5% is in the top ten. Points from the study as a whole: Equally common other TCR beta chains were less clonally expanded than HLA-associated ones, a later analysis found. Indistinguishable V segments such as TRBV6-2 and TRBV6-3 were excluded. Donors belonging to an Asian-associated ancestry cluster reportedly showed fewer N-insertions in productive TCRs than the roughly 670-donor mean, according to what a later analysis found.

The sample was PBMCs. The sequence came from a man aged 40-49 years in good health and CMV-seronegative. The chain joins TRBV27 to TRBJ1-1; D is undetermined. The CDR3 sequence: CASKPSVGEMNTEAFF. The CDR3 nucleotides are TGTGCCAGCAAACCGAGTGTCGGGGAGATGAACACTGAAGCTTTCTTT.